This T cell receptor beta chain comes out of a study of vaccination effects on CD4 cells after COVID-19. The V end lost 2 bases, the J end lost 0 bases, and 7 bases lay between the germline ends. The CDR3 is 14 residues long. Germline V lookup: CDR1 SEHNR, CDR2 FQNEAQ (reference sequence). TCRdb keeps only in-frame clones here, not all; method: immunoSEQ multiplex PCR. This table holds roughly 70,000 clones, around 70% found once. Antigen-specific CD4+ T cells were expanded with viral peptide pools in the ViraFEST assay before sequencing. Upon completion of about ten days in culture, CD4+ T cells were isolated. Participants each got two BNT162b2 or mRNA-1273 vaccine doses. On this clone itself: Its antigen is not known.

Study-wide results and caveats: Cross-reactivity with common cold coronaviruses was shown by only 1 of 255 vaccine-induced clones in healthy vaccinees. Pronounced clonal contraction occurred in clones induced by infection and by vaccine late after vaccination.

The chain recombines TRBV7-9 with TRBJ1-2; D is unclear. The sample in question was CD4+ T cells from PBMCs cultured with HCoV-229E spike peptides, obtained after COVID-19 vaccination. The sequence came from a human donor who received a COVID-19 vaccine. The CDR3, as DNA: TGTGCCAGCAGCTTAATAGTTTCTAACTATGGCTACACCTTC. Protein product: CASSLIVSNYGYTF.